Sequencing of this TCR beta chain was carried out in a study of blood T cells in healthy people across ages. A sample-barcoded 5' primer and a J-beta primer mix were used in a second PCR of roughly 7 to 11 cycles. TCRdb re-called the 5' RACE reads with MiXCR, one entry per CDR3 protein. Here the sample spans 750,000 to 950,000 distinct CDR3 sequences, about 29% being singletons. Germline V CDR1 and CDR2: MNHEY, SMNVEV (reference sequence). Germline trimming cut 8 bases from V and 6 bases from J; bases unmatched to any gene: 15. The CDR3 contains 17 residues. These data were likewise used in another study, on T cells of mothers and their children. That study adds: The study recruited a few healthy Caucasian mothers and their six children as donors.

V gene TRBV27 combines with J gene TRBJ2-3; 12 nucleotides match TRBD1. This TCR derives from a woman in her thirties or forties in good health. Material: blood. The chain's CDR3 is CASDSLPRDRGQDTQYF. In DNA form, the CDR3 reads TGTGCCAGCGATTCTCTACCCCGGGACAGGGGGCAGGATACGCAGTATTTT.